Below are 5 T cell receptor beta chains sequenced from a single sample in a study of blood T cell repertoires in COVID-19. The protocol was immunoSEQ multiplex PCR, while the TCRdb copy is restricted to in-frame clones and leaves out a portion. The table lists under 250,000 clones, approximately 87% of them singletons. The specimen was peripheral blood. The receptors shown here come from a man aged 55-75 years with acute or convalescent COVID-19.

This chain joins TRBV9 and TRBJ1-6, with D possibly TRBD1 on 6 matching bases. Germline assignment: CDR1 SGDLS and CDR2 YYNGEE. The CDR3 spans 16 residues. Trimming took 4 bases from V and 9 from J, leaving 20 bases between them. CDR3 coding DNA: TGTGCCAGCAGCCCTTCATTTTCCGGGACATCTTCACCCCTCCACTTT. Residues: CASSPSFSGTSSPLHF.

About this clone itself: At one of its ends the junction is not consistent with the germline gene, which may arise from a read error. V usage is TRBV28 and J usage is TRBJ2-7, with 8 bases matching TRBD2. The CDR3 has 12 amino acids. Germline CDR1 reads MDHEN; CDR2 reads SYDVKM. The chain's CDR3 is CASSLGAGAFLF. The CDR3 DNA follows: TGTGCCAGCAGTTTAGGAGCGGGAGCCTTCCTCTTC.

This chain links TRBV6-4 with TRBJ2-5; 7 nucleotides line up with TRBD2. V dropped 5 bases and J dropped 4; count of bases not matched to a gene: 4. Looked up from germline, CDR1 is MRHNA and CDR2 is SNTAGT. CDR3 size: 13 residues. DNA for the CDR3: TGTGCCAGCAGTAGCGGGGTCGGAGAGACCCAGTACTTC. It translates to CASSSGVGETQYF.

V is TRBV5-1 and J is TRBJ2-1; the match to TRBD2 covers 14 bases. The germline gives CDR1 SGHRS, CDR2 YFSETQ. Trimming took 4 bases from V and 6 from J; bases not matched to a gene: 6. The CDR3 extends over 16 amino acids. The CDR3 nucleotides are TGCGCCAGCAGCGACGGGGGGACTAGCGGGAGCAATGAGCAGTTCTTC. Translating it yields CASSDGGTSGSNEQFF.

The V call is TRBV7-2, the J call TRBJ2-3; TRBD1 is a possible D gene (6 bases). The CDR3 runs to 13 residues. Germline V lookup: CDR1 SGHTA, CDR2 FQGNSA. The V end was cut by 4 bases, the J end by 7 bases, with 12 bases between. This CDR3 reads CASSSPRGNTQYF. The CDR3 DNA is TGTGCCAGCAGCTCTCCCAGGGGTAATACGCAGTATTTT.